This paragraph covers one T cell receptor (beta chain) sequence. Germline V lookup: CDR1 LNHDA, CDR2 SQIVND (reference sequence). The CDR3 has 13 amino acids. V dropped 11 bases and J dropped 2 bases, with 15 bases sitting between them. This sample is part of a study of T cell responses to AZD1222 COVID-19 vaccine. Clones were sequenced by immunoSEQ multiplex PCR, and TCRdb holds only the in-frame ones, with some missing. The data contain around 140,000 clones, roughly nine tenths of them seen just once; the ten biggest clones take up roughly 3.8%. The chain links TRBV19 to TRBJ1-1, with D unresolved. This receptor was identified in an adult who received the AZD1222 COVID-19 vaccine. The sequencing used peripheral blood, collected 28 days after the second AZD1222 dose. The CDR3: CASFTPGNTEAFF. CDR3 in DNA: TGTGCCTCCTTCACCCCGGGAAACACTGAAGCTTTCTTT.